These 25 T cell receptor beta chains originate from one sample sequenced in a study of intratumoral heterogeneity in liver cancer. This table comes from immunoSEQ multiplex PCR, and its TCRdb copy is limited to in-frame clones, with some not included. The sample yields 20,000 or so clones, about two thirds seen once. The sample was tumor-adjacent normal tissue, taken before any cancer treatment. Receptors originate from a woman between 70 and 85 years old with hepatocellular carcinoma.

This chain joins TRBV29-1 and TRBJ2-1; 8 bases align to TRBD2. This CDR3 is 14 amino acids long. CDR1 and CDR2 (germline): SQVTM, ANQGSEA. V gave up 3 bases and J gave up 5 bases; unmatched junction bases: 6. CDR3 loop: CSVDLASGHNEQFF. In nucleotides, the CDR3 is TGCAGCGTTGACCTCGCTAGCGGGCACAATGAGCAGTTCTTC.

CDR3 sequence: CASSFRQNTEAFF. The CDR3 DNA reads TGCGCCAGCAGCTTCCGACAGAACACTGAAGCTTTCTTT. This chain links TRBV5-1 with TRBJ1-1; D call uncertain. Germline V CDR1 and CDR2: SGHRS, YFSETQ. This CDR3 comprises 13 residues. V was cut by 2 bases and J by 1 base, with 6 bases left in between.

The chain is built from TRBV2 and TRBJ2-1; D unclear. The CDR3 has 11 residues. Germline CDR1 SNHLY, CDR2 FYNNEI. Trimming removed 2 bases at V and 7 bases at J, with 3 bases between. CDR3 bases: TGTGCCAGCAGTGAATATAATGAGCAGTTCTTC. Its protein is CASSEYNEQFF.

The rearrangement uses TRBV5-6 and TRBJ1-6; 7 nucleotides align to TRBD1. Looked up from germline, CDR1 is SGHDT and CDR2 is YYEEEE. The CDR3 extends over 14 amino acids. V trimming: 2 bases; J trimming: 8 bases; junction bases outside the gene matches: 4. The CDR3 is CASSFDRVDSPLHF. The CDR3 coding sequence is TGTGCCAGCAGCTTTGACAGGGTAGATTCACCCCTCCACTTT.

The V and J genes are TRBV19 and TRBJ2-1; the match to TRBD1 covers 9 bases. V trimming: 1 base; J trimming: 6 bases; junction bases outside the gene matches: 4. CDR3 length: 15 amino acids. The germline V gene encodes CDR1 LNHDA and CDR2 SQIVND (reference sequence). The DNA for the CDR3 is TGTGCCAGTAGTATAGCAGGACAGGGGAGCAATGAGCAGTTCTTC. The encoded protein is CASSIAGQGSNEQFF.

This chain joins TRBV5-1 and TRBJ2-5; no clear D. The germline V gene has CDR1 SGHRS and CDR2 YFSETQ. This CDR3 spans 11 amino acids. V was trimmed by 4 bases and J by 2 bases, leaving 3 bases between them. The CDR3 loop reads CASSAQETQYF. The CDR3 region has the DNA TGCGCCAGCAGCGCACAAGAGACCCAGTACTTC.

The chain couples TRBV27 to TRBJ2-1; 7 bases are a match to TRBD2. The germline gives CDR1 MNHEY, CDR2 SMNVEV (reference sequence). The V and J ends lost 8 bases and 7 bases, in that order; junction bases with no gene match: 14. The CDR3 spans 15 residues. CDR3 residues: CASWLREAPRNEQFF. CDR3 bases: TGTGCCAGCTGGTTACGGGAGGCCCCTCGGAATGAGCAGTTCTTC.

For this clone: This sample also contains other DNA sequences that code for the same CDR3. The chain is built from TRBV5-4 and TRBJ2-1; D is possibly TRBD1 or TRBD2 (6 bases each). The CDR3 runs 13 residues. Germline lookup yields CDR1 SGHNT and CDR2 YYREEE (reference sequence). V dropped 1 base and J dropped 7 bases, with 9 bases sitting between them. The CDR3 is CASSLRGANEQFF. DNA of the CDR3: TGTGCCAGCAGCTTGAGGGGGGCTAATGAGCAGTTCTTC.

The chain recombines TRBV4-1 with TRBJ1-1, with D hard to call. The germline CDR1 and CDR2 sequences are MGHRA and YSYEKL. The CDR3 has 15 residues. Trimming took off 5 bases at V and 3 bases at J, with 16 bases between the two ends. The DNA of the CDR3 is TGCGCCAGCAGCTTACGACATGAGAGGGACACTGAAGCTTTCTTT. This translates into CASSLRHERDTEAFF.

This chain connects TRBV9 to TRBJ2-3; D might be TRBD2 (6 bases). Trimming removed 3 bases from V and 0 bases from J, with 11 bases in between. CDR1 SGDLS and CDR2 YYNGEE come from the germline V gene. The CDR3 covers 15 residues. The CDR3 region is CASSDRRASTDTQYF. The CDR3 coding sequence is TGTGCCAGCAGCGATCGGAGGGCAAGCACAGATACGCAGTATTTT.

The table lists this clone with a few counts. The chain recombines TRBV6-5 with TRBJ2-1; a weak D match, TRBD2 (6 bases). The CDR3 contains 12 residues. The germline V and J ends were trimmed by 8 bases and 9 bases, with 14 bases remaining between them. Germline values: CDR1 MNHEY, CDR2 SVGAGI. CDR3 amino acids: CASGKLATEQFF. The CDR3 nucleotides are TGTGCCAGCGGCAAGCTAGCGACTGAGCAGTTCTTC.

V gene TRBV28 combines with J gene TRBJ2-1; 10 bases match TRBD1. Trimming cost V 3 bases and J 16 bases; bases outside gene matches: 6. CDR1 and CDR2 (germline): MDHEN, SYDVKM. This CDR3 is 12 amino acids long. CDR3 DNA: TGTGCCAGCAGTTTGTCCCCGACAGGGGGCTTCTTC. Encoded protein: CASSLSPTGGFF.

This rearrangement joins TRBV19 to TRBJ1-2, with D maybe TRBD1 (6 bases). From germline, CDR1 is LNHDA and CDR2 SQIVND (reference sequence). The CDR3 is 15 amino acids. Trimming stripped 7 bases from V and 4 bases from J, with 19 bases between. The CDR3 coding sequence is TGTGCCAGTACCCTCGACAGGACCCATGGCTATGGCTACACCTTC. Residues: CASTLDRTHGYGYTF.

In its sample, this clone ranks as large. The chain employs TRBV9 and TRBJ2-7; D is ambiguous. This CDR3 contains 13 residues. In germline, CDR1 is SGDLS, CDR2 YYNGEE. V lost 2 bases and J lost 4, with 10 bases in between. The CDR3 spells CASSVGSRYEQYF. DNA for the CDR3: TGTGCCAGCAGCGTCGGGTCCCGATACGAGCAGTACTTC.

This clone was detected once. The V call is TRBV7-3, the J call TRBJ2-1; 7 positions agree with TRBD2. CDR3 length equals 13 residues. V was clipped by 3 bases and J by 5 bases; unmatched bases: 1. Germline CDR1 and CDR2: SGHTA and FQGTGA. DNA of the CDR3: TGTGCCAGCAGCTTGACTAGCAACAATGAGCAGTTCTTC. This translates into CASSLTSNNEQFF.

The chain has TRBV4-1 and TRBJ2-6; D possibly corresponds to TRBD2 (5 bases). The V and J ends lost 1 base and 0 bases respectively, with 13 bases between them. CDR3 length: 18 residues. Looked up from germline, CDR1 is MGHRA and CDR2 is YSYEKL. The CDR3 nucleotides are TGCGCCAGCAGCCAAGTAGGAGGTTCCCTCTCTGGGGCCAACGTCCTGACTTTC. Translating it yields CASSQVGGSLSGANVLTF.

By sample share, this clone is medium-sized. V usage is TRBV7-9 and J usage is TRBJ2-1, with unresolved D. CDR3 length: 10 amino acids. CDR1 and CDR2 from the germline V gene are SEHNR and FQNEAQ (reference sequence). The V end lost 5 bases, the J end lost 5 bases, and 1 base lay between the germline ends. CDR3 loop: CASSDNEQFF. The CDR3 nucleotides read TGTGCCAGCAGCGACAATGAGCAGTTCTTC.

This clone was observed a few times. The chain links TRBV12-3 or TRBV12-4 to TRBJ2-3; tentatively, D is TRBD2 (5 bases). V dropped 6 bases and J dropped 8 bases, with 15 bases sitting between them. The CDR3 length is 13 residues. Here the CDR3 DNA reads TGTGCCAGCAGCCATAAGGGTGAGGGTACGCAGTATTTT. This sequence encodes CASSHKGEGTQYF.

This chain connects TRBV30 to TRBJ2-7; the D gene could be TRBD1 or TRBD2 (5 bases each). CDR3 length equals 17 residues. CDR1 is GTSNPN, CDR2 SVGIG, per germline (reference sequence). V dropped 2 bases and J dropped 0 bases, with 20 bases sitting between them. The CDR3, as DNA: TGTGCCTGGAGTCTTCCTGGCTGGGACGCACACTCCTACGAGCAGTACTTC. Translating gives CAWSLPGWDAHSYEQYF.

The chain employs TRBV3-1 (or the pseudogene TRBV3-2) and TRBJ2-7; D tentatively reads TRBD1 or TRBD2 (6 bases each). V lost 0 bases to trimming and J lost 3 bases, with 12 bases between them. The CDR3 consists of 15 residues. Looked up from germline, CDR1 is LGHDT and CDR2 is YNNKEL (reference sequence). For the CDR3, the DNA is TGTGCCAGCAGCCAAGAGGAGGGGGTATACTACGAGCAGTACTTC. As protein: CASSQEEGVYYEQYF.

V usage is TRBV28 and J usage is TRBJ2-3; no definite D call. Germline V lookup: CDR1 MDHEN, CDR2 SYDVKM. The CDR3 is 14 amino acids. V dropped 5 bases and J dropped 1 base, with 10 bases sitting between them. The CDR3 coding sequence is TGTGCCAGCAGTCTTCTAAGGCGCACAGATACGCAGTATTTT. This encodes CASSLLRRTDTQYF.

The genes are TRBV5-4 and TRBJ2-2; D is unresolved. Per the germline V gene, CDR1 is SGHNT and CDR2 is YYREEE (reference sequence). The CDR3 spans 13 residues. V was trimmed by 0 bases and J by 1 base, leaving 1 base between them. The CDR3 DNA reads TGTGCCAGCAGCTTGGGGAACACCGGGGAGCTGTTTTTT. It is translated as CASSLGNTGELFF.

V usage is TRBV5-1 and J usage is TRBJ1-2, with D unclear. The CDR3 totals 15 residues. The germline CDR1 and CDR2 sequences are SGHRS and YFSETQ. Trimming stripped 0 bases from V and 0 bases from J, with 9 bases between. The CDR3 region is CASSLDLYANYGYTF. The CDR3 nucleotides are TGCGCCAGCAGCTTGGATCTATACGCTAACTATGGCTACACCTTC.

This clone was detected once. The chain couples TRBV5-1 to TRBJ2-5, with 12 nucleotides matching TRBD2. V shed 2 bases, J shed 2 bases, and the junction held 1 base outside the gene matches. CDR1 and CDR2 from the germline V gene are SGHRS and YFSETQ. CDR3 length equals 15 residues. The CDR3 reads CASSFGLAGQETQYF. As DNA, the CDR3 is TGCGCCAGCAGCTTCGGACTAGCGGGGCAAGAGACCCAGTACTTC.

This clone was counted a few times. The chain links TRBV5-1 to TRBJ1-2; D may be TRBD1 (5 bases). This CDR3 comprises 14 residues. V was clipped by 4 bases and J by 2 bases, with 12 bases between them. Germline V gene lookup returns CDR1 SGHRS and CDR2 YFSETQ. The CDR3 reads CASSPVQGNYGYTF. CDR3 nucleotides: TGCGCCAGCAGCCCCGTGCAGGGCAACTATGGCTACACCTTC.